Each of the 8 T cell receptor beta chains below was sequenced from the same sample in a study of low-dose radiotherapy and immunotherapy resistance in tumors. Priming of first-strand cDNA relied on TRAV- and TRBV-specific primers (covering alpha and beta chains). The PCR that amplified TCRs ran for 15 to 25 cycles, relying on a constant-region primer and a V-primer adapter. MiXCR was run by TCRdb on the reads, yielding one entry per CDR3 protein. The profile shows 75,000 to 95,000 distinct CDR3 sequences, roughly 9% of them singletons. As to time point: before trial treatment. This specimen consisted of PBMCs, obtained before treatment. The receptor source for this set is a male donor with prostate cancer.

This clonotype was picked up many times. The chain combines TRBV3-1 with TRBJ2-1; 10 bases fit TRBD2. V lost 7 bases and J lost 5; bases outside the gene matches: 8. This CDR3 is built from 15 residues. Germline loops: CDR1 LGHDT, CDR2 YNNKEL (reference sequence). The CDR3 region has the DNA TGTGCCAGCACCCGGACTAGCGGAGCCCACAATGAGCAGTTCTTC. Translating it yields CASTRTSGAHNEQFF.

This clonotype was seen at least ten times. V gene TRBV7-6 combines with J gene TRBJ2-1, with 8 bases that match TRBD2. Germline loops: CDR1 SGHVS, CDR2 FNYEAQ. This CDR3 comprises 14 residues. V gave up 4 bases and J gave up 4 bases; unmatched junction bases: 3. DNA of the CDR3: TGTGCCAGCAGCTACATAGCGGGGTACAATGAGCAGTTCTTC. Its translation is CASSYIAGYNEQFF.

This clonotype was recorded a few times. The J gene is TRBJ2-5, the V gene TRBV12-3 or TRBV12-4, with a tentative D call TRBD1 (5 bases). This CDR3 spans 14 amino acids. V shed 2 bases and J shed 2 bases, with 9 bases lying between them. In nucleotides, the CDR3 is TGTGCCAGCAGTTTAACGAGACAGCAAGAGACCCAGTACTTC. This gives the protein CASSLTRQQETQYF.

This clonotype was recorded many times. The V call is TRBV28, the J call TRBJ1-5; 8 bases line up with TRBD1. The V segment lost 3 bases and the J segment 5 bases; nucleotides outside the gene matches: 6. CDR3 length: 15 residues. Germline CDR1 and CDR2: MDHEN and SYDVKM. CDR3 protein: CASSFGRGQYQPQHF. CDR3 in DNA: TGTGCCAGCAGTTTTGGCAGGGGGCAGTATCAGCCCCAGCATTTT.

The V gene is TRBV10-2, the J gene TRBJ1-6; maybe TRBD1 (5 bases). The V gene's germline CDR1 is WSHSY and CDR2 SAAADI. V shed 5 bases and J shed 8 bases, with 16 bases lying between them. This CDR3 has 15 residues. The CDR3 here is CASSTLGGADSPLHF. CDR3 sequence (DNA): TGCGCCAGCAGTACCTTGGGAGGGGCGGATTCACCCCTCCACTTT.

This clonotype was observed a handful of times. The J gene is TRBJ2-7, the V gene TRBV20-1; D is unclear. The CDR3 has 13 amino acids. V was clipped by 3 bases and J by 2 bases, with 11 bases between them. The germline gives CDR1 DFQATT, CDR2 SNEGSKA (reference sequence). The CDR3 loop reads CSASRTVPYEQYF. CDR3 sequence (DNA): TGCAGTGCTAGCCGAACGGTCCCCTACGAGCAGTACTTC.

This clonotype was observed at least ten times. The chain couples TRBV18 to TRBJ2-5; no clear D gene. Germline V CDR1 and CDR2: KGHSH, LQKENI. Trimming shortened V by 0 bases and J by 6 bases, and 11 bases separated the two germline ends. The CDR3 runs to 14 residues. The CDR3 DNA follows: TGTGCCAGCTCACCACCGGATGGAAAACAGACCCAGTACTTC. This codes for CASSPPDGKQTQYF.

This clonotype was picked up many times. This chain connects TRBV21-1 to TRBJ2-3; the table assigns TRBD1, which was not confirmed against the DNA. TRBV21-1 is designated a pseudogene. The CDR3 has 18 amino acids. As DNA, the CDR3 is TGTGCCAGCAGCAAAAAGGCAAAGACAGGGGACATCACAGATACGCAGTATTTT. It codes for CASSKKAKTGDITDTQYF.